A single sample gave rise to the 18 T cell receptor beta chains below, sequenced in a study of PD-L1 blockade in urothelial cancer. Clones were sequenced by immunoSEQ multiplex PCR, and TCRdb holds only the in-frame ones, with some missing. The sample includes about 35,000 clones, roughly 80% of them seen just once. The sequenced sample was PBMCs, obtained around atezolizumab (anti-PD-L1) treatment. Source of these receptors: a man between 65 and 80 years old with urothelial cancer.

The chain employs TRBV28 and TRBJ2-5, with D possibly being TRBD1 (7 bases). The CDR3 is 14 amino acids. Trimming took off 7 bases at V and 0 bases at J, with 12 bases between the two ends. Germline V gene data show CDR1 as MDHEN and CDR2 as SYDVKM. The CDR3 DNA sequence: TGTGCCAGCACCGGGGGACAGTACCAAGAGACCCAGTACTTC. Amino acids: CASTGGQYQETQYF. The entire variable domain, with the rest obtained from reference TRBV28 and TRBJ2-5, is as follows: DVKVTQSSRYLVKRTGEKVFLECVQDMDHENMFWYRQDPGLGLRLIYFSYDVKMKEKGDIPEGYSVSREKKERFSLILESASTNQTSMYLCASTGGQYQETQYFGPGTRLLVL.

This rearrangement joins TRBV7-2 to TRBJ1-5, with D unclear. The CDR3 is 12 residues long. V lost 5 bases and J lost 8, with 10 bases in between. Looked up from germline, CDR1 is SGHTA and CDR2 is FQGNSA. The CDR3 nucleotides are TGTGCCAGCAGCCCCGGTGTGGAGCCCCAGCATTTT. This gives the protein CASSPGVEPQHF.

The gene calls are TRBV15 and TRBJ1-4; D might be TRBD1 (5 bases). The CDR3 length is 16 residues. V shed 0 bases and J shed 1 base, with 9 bases lying between them. CDR1 is LNHNV, CDR2 YYDKDF, per germline (reference sequence). CDR3 residues: CATSRDLGGTNEKLFF. The CDR3 DNA reads TGTGCCACCAGCAGAGATTTGGGGGGAACTAATGAAAAACTGTTTTTT.

The chain joins TRBV5-1 to TRBJ2-3; perhaps TRBD1 as D (6 bases). CDR3 length: 13 residues. CDR1 SGHRS and CDR2 YFSETQ come from the germline V gene. With 4 bases removed from V and 4 bases from J, the gap between germline ends came to 10 bases. The DNA of the CDR3 is TGCGCCAGCAGCGCACAGGGTCCAGATACGCAGTATTTT. It encodes CASSAQGPDTQYF. The full variable domain, in which reference TRBV5-1 and TRBJ2-3 provide the parts outside the CDR3, is KAGVTQTPRYLIKTRGQQVTLSCSPISGHRSVSWYQQTPGQGLQFLFEYFSETQRNKGNFPGRFSGRQFSNSRSEMNVSTLELGDSALYLCASSAQGPDTQYFGPGTRLTVL.

There are a few counts of this clone. The sample has other DNA sequences that encode this CDR3 too. The rearrangement links TRBV9 to TRBJ2-1; D perhaps matches TRBD1 (6 bases). From germline, CDR1 is SGDLS and CDR2 YYNGEE. The CDR3 is 16 residues long. The V gene lost 0 bases and the J gene lost 4 bases, with 14 bases spanning the gap. This CDR3 is CASSVGLLGQYNEQFF. The CDR3, as DNA: TGTGCCAGCAGCGTAGGGTTATTGGGACAATACAATGAGCAGTTCTTC.

This chain joins TRBV5-6 and TRBJ2-7, with 7 bases that match TRBD1. This CDR3 has 14 amino acids. The germline V gene has CDR1 SGHDT and CDR2 YYEEEE. With 4 bases clipped from V and 2 bases from J, the junction kept 6 bases outside the gene matches. The CDR3: CASSRQGQTYEQYF. CDR3 DNA sequence: TGTGCCAGCAGCCGACAGGGACAGACCTACGAGCAGTACTTC.

This clone was recorded only once. V and J are TRBV6-4 and TRBJ2-2; 7 nucleotides match TRBD1. After removal of 6 bases from V and 1 base from J, the junction contained 5 bases not matched to a gene. The CDR3 is 15 amino acids. Germline values: CDR1 MRHNA, CDR2 SNTAGT. CDR3 sequence: CASSPTGLNTGELFF. The CDR3 DNA follows: TGTGCCAGCAGCCCGACAGGGTTGAACACCGGGGAGCTGTTTTTT.

This clone was seen a single time. The chain employs TRBV5-1 and TRBJ2-7; TRBD1 aligns across 7 bases. The CDR3 covers 14 residues. The V gene end was trimmed by 2 bases and the J gene end by 3 bases; junction bases not matched to a gene: 5. Germline assignment: CDR1 SGHRS and CDR2 YFSETQ. CDR3 in amino acids: CASSFGQANYEQYF. CDR3 coding DNA: TGCGCCAGCAGCTTCGGACAGGCGAACTACGAGCAGTACTTC.

This clone was recorded once. The chain carries TRBV25-1 and TRBJ2-1; D is perhaps TRBD1 (6 bases). V shed 7 bases and J shed 6 bases, with 16 bases lying between them. The CDR3 length is 14 residues. The germline CDR1 and CDR2 sequences are MGHDK and SYGVNS. CDR3 sequence reads: CASKGTSKVNEQFF. The CDR3 DNA is TGTGCCAGCAAAGGGACATCAAAGGTCAATGAGCAGTTCTTC.

The V call is TRBV6-4, the J call TRBJ1-5; 8 bases are a match to TRBD1. Germline values: CDR1 MRHNA, CDR2 SNTAGT. J gave up 1 base and V 9 bases, and 17 bases lay outside the gene matches. This CDR3 region has 18 residues. CDR3 nucleotide sequence: TGTGCCAGAGTAAGAGACAGGGGCCGGGTCGGGAGCAATCAGCCCCAGCATTTT. The encoded protein is CARVRDRGRVGSNQPQHF.

This chain connects TRBV5-6 to TRBJ2-3; 10 bases are a match to TRBD1. CDR1 is SGHDT and CDR2 is YYEEEE in the germline V gene. The CDR3 totals 17 residues. With V trimmed by 3 bases and J by 5 bases, 12 bases remained unmatched. The CDR3 loop is CASSSLLGQGIGDTQYF. As DNA, the CDR3 is TGTGCCAGCAGCTCTCTATTGGGACAGGGGATTGGAGATACGCAGTATTTT.

V and J are TRBV19 and TRBJ2-1; D perhaps matches TRBD2 (6 bases). The length of the CDR3 is 11 residues. V was clipped by 5 bases and J by 13 bases, with 12 bases between them. Germline CDR1 LNHDA, CDR2 SQIVND (reference sequence). The CDR3 spells CASSLRDSQFF. In nucleotides, the CDR3 is TGTGCCAGTAGTCTCCGGGACTCCCAGTTCTTC.

This clone was seen a few times. Written as DNA, the CDR3 is TGTGCCAGCAGCTTCTCTGGGGGGGCCCTCACCTTCACAGATACGCAGTATTTT. Translated, it gives CASSFSGGALTFTDTQYF. J is TRBJ2-3 and V is TRBV7-8, with a weak D call TRBD2 (7 bases). V gave up 3 bases and J gave up 2 bases, with 21 bases separating them. The CDR3 consists of 18 residues. Per germline, CDR1 SGHVS and CDR2 FQNEAQ. The variable domain in full, completed from reference TRBV7-8 and TRBJ2-3, reads GAGVSQSPRYKVAKRGQDVALRCDPISGHVSLFWYQQALGQGPEFLTYFQNEAQLDKSGLPSDRFFAERPEGSVSTLKIQRTQQEDSAVYLCASSFSGGALTFTDTQYFGPGTRLTVL.

The sample holds one count of this clone. The chain joins TRBV5-1 to TRBJ2-7; TRBD1 matches 9 bases. Germline V CDR1 and CDR2: SGHRS, YFSETQ. V shed 4 bases, J shed 3 bases, and the junction held 5 bases outside the gene matches. The CDR3 has 14 residues. This CDR3 reads CASSEQGAFYEQYF. The DNA of the CDR3 is TGCGCCAGCAGCGAACAGGGGGCCTTCTACGAGCAGTACTTC.

The chain links TRBV9 to TRBJ2-1, with a tentative D call TRBD2 (6 bases). The CDR3 sequence is 16 residues long. The V end was cut by 0 bases, the J end by 4 bases, with 14 bases between. Germline loops: CDR1 SGDLS, CDR2 YYNGEE. The DNA of the CDR3 is TGTGCCAGCAGCGTAGCCCTTGGCGGGAAGTACAATGAGCAGTTCTTC. Protein: CASSVALGGKYNEQFF.

The chain couples TRBV27 to TRBJ2-1; D unclear. The ends were cut back, 3 bases at V and 0 bases at J, with 9 bases in the middle. The length of the CDR3 is 15 residues. Germline CDR1 is MNHEY and CDR2 is SMNVEV (reference sequence). The CDR3 sequence is CASSLKPLSYNEQFF. The CDR3 DNA reads as TGTGCCAGCAGTTTGAAGCCGCTCTCCTACAATGAGCAGTTCTTC.

For the CDR3, the DNA is TGTGCCAGCAGTTTATCGCTGGCAGTTGGAAACACCATATATTTT. Protein product: CASSLSLAVGNTIYF. The chain uses TRBV27 and TRBJ1-3; D call uncertain. V dropped 0 bases and J dropped 3 bases, with 9 bases sitting between them. CDR1 MNHEY and CDR2 SMNVEV come from the germline V gene (reference sequence). This CDR3 is 15 amino acids long.

This chain joins TRBV9 and TRBJ2-7, with 7 bases aligning to TRBD2. Germline V lookup: CDR1 SGDLS, CDR2 YYNGEE. The CDR3 contains 13 residues. V lost 0 bases and J lost 5; bases outside the gene matches: 2. The CDR3 coding sequence is TGTGCCAGCAGCGTAGGGGAGGGCGACGAGCAGTACTTC. It translates to CASSVGEGDEQYF.